This T cell receptor (beta chain) was captured by sequencing in a study of cytomegalovirus exposure and HLA in healthy donors. For this clone: The target antigen is unknown.

Study-wide results and caveats: Later on, a genetic analysis was performed. It linked a missense variant in DCLRE1C with V- and J-gene trimming of TCR beta. Being productive about 90% or about 30% of the time was typical of most TCR beta V segments in an earlier analysis. Cytomegalovirus association was listed for about 150 TCR beta chains.

Healthy bone marrow donors formed the donor group. Germline loops: CDR1 MNHEY, CDR2 SMNVEV (reference sequence). The CDR3 contains 14 residues. The V gene end was trimmed by 6 bases and the J gene end by 2 bases; junction bases not matched to a gene: 2. Vbeta (60) and Jbeta (13) primers were used in the PCR. Clones were read by immunoSEQ multiplex PCR, and TCRdb kept only the in-frame ones, dropping some. The sample holds 150,000 to 190,000 clones; roughly 75% are singletons and the top ten take approximately 1.4%. What was sequenced was PBMCs. The TCR comes from a man aged 18 to 29 in good health and CMV-seronegative. The V call is TRBV27, the J call TRBJ2-4, with TRBD1 identical over 9 bases. The CDR3 protein is CASRGQGPKNIQYF. The CDR3 region has the DNA TGTGCCAGCAGAGGACAGGGGCCCAAAAACATTCAGTACTTC.